The 25 T cell receptor beta chains presented below share a single source sample, sequenced in a study of blood T cell repertoires in COVID-19. Method: immunoSEQ multiplex PCR; TCRdb's copy keeps in-frame clones and lacks some. This table has some 70,000 clones, under 90% appearing once. Sequencing was carried out using peripheral blood. The origin of the receptors is a man aged 45-65 years with COVID-19, enrolled during active disease.

The J gene is TRBJ2-2, the V gene TRBV6-2 or TRBV6-3; 7 nucleotides align to TRBD1. The CDR3 runs 18 residues. The germline CDR1 and CDR2 sequences are MNHEY and SVGEGT. V shed 6 bases, J shed 3 bases, and the junction held 16 bases outside the gene matches. The CDR3 spells CASSLRVIQGVDTGELFF. The CDR3 nucleotides are TGTGCCAGCAGCCTACGGGTCATCCAGGGGGTGGACACCGGGGAGCTGTTTTTT.

This chain uses TRBV9 with TRBJ2-5; 7 bases align to TRBD1. This CDR3 spans 17 amino acids. The germline gives CDR1 SGDLS, CDR2 YYNGEE. V lost 4 bases, J lost 5 bases, and 17 bases stayed unmatched. The CDR3 nucleotides are TGTGCCAGCAGCCCTCGACAGGGCTACGGCGGGTTGGAGACCCAGTACTTC. The encoded protein is CASSPRQGYGGLETQYF.

This chain links TRBV6-1 with TRBJ1-3; D remains unclear. Trimming cost V 0 bases and J 4 bases, with 10 bases left between them. CDR1 is MNHNS and CDR2 is SASEGT in the germline V gene. This CDR3 region has 15 residues. The CDR3 loop is CASSEALLRGNTIYF. In DNA form, the CDR3 reads TGTGCCAGCAGTGAAGCGCTTCTCAGGGGAAACACCATATATTTT.

This chain links TRBV19 with TRBJ1-1, with D unresolved. Germline V gives CDR1 LNHDA, CDR2 SQIVND (reference sequence). The V gene lost 5 bases and the J gene lost 4 bases, with 11 bases spanning the gap. The CDR3 is 13 amino acids. The CDR3 nucleotides are TGTGCCAGTAGTGCCGGGAGAAGCACTGAAGCTTTCTTT. Its protein is CASSAGRSTEAFF.

The rearrangement links TRBV5-5 to TRBJ1-1, with D unclear. The CDR3 sequence is 13 residues long. Germline assignment: CDR1 SGHKS and CDR2 YYEKEE (reference sequence). V was cut by 4 bases and J by 5 bases, with 12 bases left in between. Written as DNA, the CDR3 is TGTGCCAGCAGCACCTATGAGGCGACTGAAGCTTTCTTT. Protein sequence: CASSTYEATEAFF.

The rearrangement links TRBV7-9 to TRBJ1-4; 10 bases are a match to TRBD1. The trim removed 1 base at V and 8 bases at J, leaving 10 bases unmatched. CDR1 and CDR2 (germline): SEHNR, FQNEAQ (reference sequence). The CDR3 sequence is 17 residues long. The CDR3 nucleotides are TGTGCCAGCAGCTTAGATCGGTTGGTGGGACAGGGGGAAAAACTGTTTTTT. Translated: CASSLDRLVGQGEKLFF. Full variable domain (remainder filled in from reference TRBV7-9 and TRBJ1-4): DTGVSQNPRHKITKRGQNVTFRCDPISEHNRLYWYRQTLGQGPEFLTYFQNEAQLEKSRLLSDRFSAERPKGSFSTLEIQRTEQGDSAMYLCASSLDRLVGQGEKLFFGSGTQLSVL.

The chain recombines TRBV19 with TRBJ1-1; D is undetermined. The CDR3 runs 13 residues. The germline V gene has CDR1 LNHDA and CDR2 SQIVND (reference sequence). Deletions cut 7 bases from V and 0 bases from J, with 9 bases between. This chain's CDR3 is CASTEMMNTEAFF. CDR3 nucleotides: TGTGCCAGTACAGAAATGATGAACACTGAAGCTTTCTTT.

This clone has just a few counts. The J gene is TRBJ1-2, the V gene TRBV15; 8 bases map to TRBD1. Per the germline V gene, CDR1 is LNHNV and CDR2 is YYDKDF (reference sequence). The V and J ends lost 0 bases and 2 bases, in that order; junction bases with no gene match: 5. The CDR3 has 16 residues. The DNA of the CDR3 is TGTGCCACCAGCAGAGACCAGACAGGGGACAACTATGGCTACACCTTC. Protein product: CATSRDQTGDNYGYTF.

The chain uses TRBV18 and TRBJ2-5, with a weak D call TRBD2 (6 bases). Trimming cost V 2 bases and J 2 bases, with 9 bases left between them. The germline CDR1 and CDR2 sequences are KGHSH and LQKENI. CDR3 length equals 14 residues. Written as DNA, the CDR3 is TGTGCCAGCTCACCAGCGGGAATTCAAGAGACCCAGTACTTC. The encoded protein is CASSPAGIQETQYF.

The chain combines TRBV6-4 with TRBJ2-3; 9 positions match TRBD1. Trimming at V came to 3 bases and at J to 5 bases, leaving 9 bases not matched to a gene. This CDR3 region has 16 residues. Looked up from germline, CDR1 is MRHNA and CDR2 is SNTAGT. CDR3 in DNA: TGTGCCAGCAGTGAGGGGAGACAGGGGGGAGGAGATACGCAGTATTTT. Its translation is CASSEGRQGGGDTQYF.

J is TRBJ2-5 and V is TRBV5-1; 12 bases fit TRBD2. V lost 5 bases and J lost 2; bases outside the gene matches: 4. This CDR3 comprises 15 residues. Germline V gives CDR1 SGHRS, CDR2 YFSETQ. The CDR3 DNA sequence: TGCGCCAGCAGGCCTCTAGCGGGGGGGCAAGAGACCCAGTACTTC. Protein product: CASRPLAGGQETQYF.

The J gene is TRBJ1-2, the V gene TRBV7-6; no definite D call. The CDR3 is 12 amino acids. V gave up 5 bases and J gave up 8 bases, with 12 bases separating them. Germline loops: CDR1 SGHVS, CDR2 FNYEAQ. The DNA of the CDR3 is TGTGCCAGCAGCCCACTAGCCCGAGGCTACACCTTC. It yields the protein CASSPLARGYTF.

V is TRBV5-1 and J is TRBJ2-2, with 8 bases matching TRBD2. The trim removed 1 base at V and 1 base at J, leaving 9 bases unmatched. The length of the CDR3 is 18 residues. Germline assignment: CDR1 SGHRS and CDR2 YFSETQ. The CDR3 spells CASSLNSRGGLNTGELFF. CDR3 nucleotides: TGCGCCAGCAGCTTGAACAGCCGGGGGGGCCTGAACACCGGGGAGCTGTTTTTT.

The rearrangement joins TRBV7-2 to TRBJ1-5; 8 bases are a match to TRBD1. The CDR3 consists of 15 residues. Germline V gene sequence: CDR1 SGHTA, CDR2 FQGNSA. V shed 5 bases, J shed 7 bases, and the junction held 10 bases outside the gene matches. The chain's CDR3 is CASSIWTGFGQPQHF. Here the CDR3 DNA reads TGTGCCAGCAGCATATGGACAGGGTTCGGCCAGCCCCAGCATTTT. The full variable domain, with the rest looked up from reference TRBV7-2 and TRBJ1-5, is GAGVSQSPSNKVTEKGKDVELRCDPISGHTALYWYRQSLGQGLEFLIYFQGNSAPDKSGLPSDRFSAERTGGSVSTLTIQRTQQEDSAVYLCASSIWTGFGQPQHFGDGTRLSIL.

The rearrangement joins TRBV6-5 to TRBJ2-7, with 8 bases aligning to TRBD2. V lost 6 bases, J lost 12 bases, and 10 bases stayed unmatched. Germline CDR1 MNHEY, CDR2 SVGAGI. This CDR3 is built from 12 residues. The CDR3 nucleotides are TGTGCCAGCAGGGTCGGGGGGGCCGGCATGTACTTC. Translated: CASRVGGAGMYF.

V usage is TRBV6-5 and J usage is TRBJ1-1, with 7 nucleotides matching TRBD1. The CDR3 consists of 15 residues. V gave up 2 bases and J gave up 1 base; unmatched junction bases: 4. Germline CDR1 reads MNHEY; CDR2 reads SVGAGI. The CDR3 loop reads CASSYIAGGNTEAFF. The CDR3 nucleotides are TGTGCCAGCAGTTACATTGCAGGGGGGAACACTGAAGCTTTCTTT.

The rearrangement uses TRBV6-4 and TRBJ2-1; 13 positions agree with TRBD2. V was pared by 6 bases and J by 8 bases, with 7 bases of the junction left unmatched. The CDR3 is 15 amino acids. Germline V gene lookup returns CDR1 MRHNA and CDR2 SNTAGT. This chain's CDR3 is CASSLTSGGADEQFF. DNA for the CDR3: TGTGCCAGCAGCCTCACTAGCGGGGGGGCCGATGAGCAGTTCTTC.

This rearrangement joins TRBV12-3 or TRBV12-4 to TRBJ1-5, with a weak D call TRBD1 (6 bases). Trimming took off 7 bases at V and 4 bases at J, with 11 bases between the two ends. There are 13 residues in the CDR3. CDR3 protein: CASTSRGNQPQHF. The DNA of the CDR3 is TGTGCCAGCACCTCCAGGGGAAATCAGCCCCAGCATTTT.

CDR3 nucleotide sequence: TGTGCCAGCAGCCAAGATTTGGGACAGGGAGGTAGCTCCTACGAGCAGTACTTC. It translates to CASSQDLGQGGSSYEQYF. This chain connects TRBV14 to TRBJ2-7, with TRBD1 identical over 9 bases. Germline loops: CDR1 SGHDN, CDR2 FVKESK. The V gene end was trimmed by 0 bases and the J gene end by 0 bases; junction bases not matched to a gene: 9. The CDR3 is made up of 18 amino acids. The full variable domain, rest sourced from reference TRBV14 and TRBJ2-7, is EAGVTQFPSHSVIEKGQTVTLRCDPISGHDNLYWYRRVMGKEIKFLLHFVKESKQDESGMPNNRFLAERTGGTYSTLKVQPAELEDSGVYFCASSQDLGQGGSSYEQYFGPGTRLTVT.

V usage is TRBV7-2 and J usage is TRBJ2-1, with TRBD1 matching over 10 bases. Unmatched junction bases numbered 10, after V lost 7 bases and J lost 7 bases. Germline CDR1 reads SGHTA; CDR2 reads FQGNSA. The CDR3 extends over 15 amino acids. The CDR3 coding sequence is TGTGCCAGCATCCAGAGTAGGACAGGGGGGAATGAGCAGTTCTTC. Its translation: CASIQSRTGGNEQFF.

The chain uses TRBV10-3 and TRBJ1-2; D gene unclear. The CDR3 runs 14 residues. Germline V gene lookup returns CDR1 ENHRY and CDR2 SYGVKD. Trimming pared 2 bases from V and 1 base from J, leaving 8 bases between. The CDR3 sequence is CAISEGPNNYGYTF. DNA of the CDR3: TGTGCCATCAGTGAGGGCCCAAATAACTATGGCTACACCTTC.

J is TRBJ2-5 and V is TRBV10-1, with 8 bases identical to TRBD2. CDR1 and CDR2 (germline): WNHNN, SYGVQD (reference sequence). Trimming took 5 bases from V and 1 from J; bases not matched to a gene: 6. This CDR3 has 15 amino acids. Written as DNA, the CDR3 is TGCGCCAGCAGTATGGAAAGCGGGGGCCAAGAGACCCAGTACTTC. Protein sequence: CASSMESGGQETQYF.

This clone was picked up one time. V gene TRBV10-3 combines with J gene TRBJ2-3; 7 positions agree with TRBD2. This CDR3 is 16 amino acids long. Germline assignment: CDR1 ENHRY and CDR2 SYGVKD. The V gene end was trimmed by 0 bases and the J gene end by 2 bases; junction bases not matched to a gene: 5. Written as DNA, the CDR3 is TGTGCCATCAGTGAGTCGATTAGCGGGTTCACAGATACGCAGTATTTT. Translation: CAISESISGFTDTQYF.

The chain links TRBV6-5 to TRBJ1-1; D is perhaps TRBD1 (6 bases). The CDR3 has 15 residues. Germline V gives CDR1 MNHEY, CDR2 SVGAGI. V was shortened by 1 base and J by 1 base, with 10 bases between the two germline ends. The CDR3 reads CASSYFPGQNTEAFF. The CDR3 DNA sequence: TGTGCCAGCAGTTACTTCCCGGGACAGAACACTGAAGCTTTCTTT.

The chain carries TRBV18 and TRBJ2-7, with 8 bases matching TRBD2. The CDR3 has 15 residues. Trimming cost V 4 bases and J 5 bases; bases outside gene matches: 10. Per germline, CDR1 KGHSH and CDR2 LQKENI. The CDR3 coding sequence is TGTGCCAGCTCACTTAATGCGGGGGGCCACGACGAGCAGTACTTC. Protein: CASSLNAGGHDEQYF.